Each of the 10 T cell receptor beta chains below was sequenced from the same sample in a study of TIL therapy for anti-PD-1-resistant metastatic lung cancer (dated by TCRdb to the early 2020s). The time point label for this specimen denotes: pre-treatment sample, taken before nivolumab and TIL therapy. TCR beta CDR3 regions were amplified from genomic DNA by bias-controlled multiplex PCR with the immunoSEQ v3 hsTCRB kit. Held by TCRdb, this immuneACCESS table contains in-frame sequences only and omits some clones. Under half of the omission traces to an unresolved V gene where checked; the cause of the rest is unknown. In this sample the table shows 40,000 to 60,000 clones, 70% to 80% of which occur a single time. 4% to 5.5% of the sample comes from the top ten. This material consisted of blood, taken at baseline. The source is a woman aged 30 to 85 with non-small cell lung cancer.

The rearrangement joins TRBV4-1 to TRBJ2-7; the match to TRBD2 covers 7 bases. V was pared by 4 bases and J by 0 bases, with 6 bases of the junction left unmatched. Germline V gene sequence: CDR1 MGHRA, CDR2 YSYEKL. The CDR3 runs 15 residues. The CDR3 is CASSLRSGPSYEQYF. The CDR3 nucleotides read TGCGCCAGCAGCCTGCGTAGCGGGCCCTCCTACGAGCAGTACTTC.

V usage is TRBV6-1 and J usage is TRBJ2-5; 8 nucleotides agree with TRBD1. CDR1 is MNHNS and CDR2 is SASEGT in the germline V gene. Unmatched junction bases numbered 6, after V lost 5 bases and J lost 4 bases. The CDR3 spans 14 residues. The CDR3 sequence: CASSFTGGRETQYF. The CDR3 DNA sequence: TGTGCCAGCAGTTTTACAGGGGGGCGAGAGACCCAGTACTTC.

The CDR3 DNA reads as TGTGCCAGCAGCTTAGGGGGGACAGTCACTGAAGCTTTCTTT. The encoded protein is CASSLGGTVTEAFF. The chain carries TRBV4-2 and TRBJ1-1; TRBD1 aligns across 7 bases. Unmatched junction bases numbered 7, after V lost 5 bases and J lost 4 bases. Germline V gene lookup returns CDR1 LGHNA and CDR2 YNFKEQ. The CDR3 runs 14 residues.

This clone has just one count. This rearrangement joins TRBV9 to TRBJ1-1; D remains ambiguous. The germline V and J ends were trimmed by 0 bases and 4 bases, with 10 bases remaining between them. Germline-derived CDR1 and CDR2 are SGDLS and YYNGEE. This CDR3 region has 14 residues. CDR3 protein: CASSVGIVGTEAFF. CDR3 sequence (DNA): TGTGCCAGCAGCGTAGGGATTGTGGGCACTGAAGCTTTCTTT.

V usage is TRBV25-1 and J usage is TRBJ1-1, with TRBD1 matching over 8 bases. Germline V lookup: CDR1 MGHDK, CDR2 SYGVNS. The length of the CDR3 is 15 residues. The trim removed 3 bases at V and 0 bases at J, leaving 3 bases unmatched. The CDR3 DNA follows: TGTGCCAGCAGTGACCTGACAGGGGTGAACACTGAAGCTTTCTTT. Protein product: CASSDLTGVNTEAFF.

The chain has TRBV19 and TRBJ2-7; D may match TRBD1 or TRBD2 (6 bases each). The CDR3 length is 14 residues. The germline V gene encodes CDR1 LNHDA and CDR2 SQIVND (reference sequence). The ends were cut back, 6 bases at V and 2 bases at J, with 14 bases in the middle. The CDR3 protein is CASSVGGATYEQYF. The CDR3, as DNA: TGTGCCAGTAGCGTCGGGGGCGCCACCTACGAGCAGTACTTC.

V usage is TRBV6-5 and J usage is TRBJ2-3; 8 positions agree with TRBD2. The CDR3 is 15 residues long. J gave up 5 bases and V 6 bases, and 10 bases lay outside the gene matches. CDR1 is MNHEY and CDR2 is SVGAGI in the germline V gene. The DNA of the CDR3 is TGTGCCAGCAGCTTCTTGGCGGGGGGTCTAGATACGCAGTATTTT. The encoded protein is CASSFLAGGLDTQYF.

This clone was seen only a few times. This chain connects TRBV4-2 to TRBJ1-4; the D gene is possibly TRBD1 (5 bases). V dropped 0 bases and J dropped 8 bases, with 13 bases sitting between them. CDR1 and CDR2 (germline): LGHNA, YNFKEQ. CDR3 length equals 15 residues. CDR3 nucleotide sequence: TGTGCCAGCAGCCAAGAGACAGTACCCAGGGAAAAACTGTTTTTT. Protein sequence: CASSQETVPREKLFF.

On this clone itself: The junction departs from germline at one end; a sequencing error may be responsible. The chain links TRBV5-1 to TRBJ1-1; 7 positions agree with TRBD1. CDR3 size: 14 residues. Germline CDR1 and CDR2: SGHRS and YFSETQ. The CDR3 DNA sequence: TGCGCCAGCAGCTTGGGGCCTTACAGGGGAAGTAGTACCTTT. It encodes CASSLGPYRGSSTF.

In its sample, this clone was seen a few times. The V and J genes are TRBV19 and TRBJ1-2; 8 bases match TRBD1. This CDR3 region has 15 residues. From germline, CDR1 is LNHDA and CDR2 SQIVND (reference sequence). Losses at the gene ends were 4 bases for V and 4 bases for J; bases not matched to a gene: 8. Written as DNA, the CDR3 is TGTGCCAGTAGTACCCTCGACAGGGGCAGCTATGGCTACACCTTC. Translated, it gives CASSTLDRGSYGYTF.